Listed here are 27 T cell receptor beta chains from one sample, sequenced in a study of PD-L1 blockade in urothelial cancer. Time point denoted: pretreatment peripheral blood. Assay used: immunoSEQ multiplex PCR; TCRdb lists only in-frame clones, some missing. This table has roughly 67,000 clones, 75% to 90% appearing once. The source was PBMCs, collected around atezolizumab (anti-PD-L1) treatment. These receptors were obtained from a man between 60 and 70 years old with urothelial cancer.

This sequence joins TRBV6-6 and TRBJ1-1; 7 bases agree with TRBD1. J lost 3 bases, V lost 2 bases, and 6 bases had no gene match. Per the germline V gene, CDR1 is MNHNY and CDR2 is SVGAGI (reference sequence). CDR3 length: 15 residues. The CDR3 sequence: CASSYDRVGDTEAFF. The DNA of the CDR3 is TGTGCCAGCAGTTACGACAGGGTAGGGGACACTGAAGCTTTCTTT.

The chain's CDR3 is CASSFGGSQETQYF. CDR3 DNA: TGTGCCAGCAGCTTTGGAGGGTCACAAGAGACCCAGTACTTC. J is TRBJ2-5 and V is TRBV7-2; D possibly corresponds to TRBD2 (6 bases). Germline V gives CDR1 SGHTA, CDR2 FQGNSA. Trimming removed 3 bases from V and 2 bases from J, with 10 bases in between. The CDR3 length is 14 residues.

The chain uses TRBV5-4 and TRBJ2-4; 10 bases line up with TRBD2. CDR3 length equals 14 residues. V shed 4 bases and J 12 bases; nucleotides not matched to a gene: 10. Germline values: CDR1 SGHNT, CDR2 YYREEE (reference sequence). The DNA for the CDR3 is TGTGCCAGCAGCAGGGAACTAGCGGGGTTGCCTCAGTACTTC. Amino acid sequence: CASSRELAGLPQYF.

V usage is TRBV25-1 and J usage is TRBJ1-5, with a possible D match to TRBD1 (6 bases). CDR3 length: 14 residues. Germline CDR1 MGHDK, CDR2 SYGVNS. Trimming took off 4 bases at V and 4 bases at J, with 11 bases between the two ends. The CDR3 bases are TGTGCCAGCAGTGGCATAACAGGGAATCAGCCCCAGCATTTT. This sequence encodes CASSGITGNQPQHF.

J is TRBJ2-7 and V is TRBV5-6; weak D call: TRBD2 (7 bases). CDR1 and CDR2 from the germline V gene are SGHDT and YYEEEE. V was pared by 2 bases and J by 2 bases, with 14 bases between. CDR3 size: 15 residues. The CDR3, as DNA: TGTGCCAGCAGCTTTTGGCGGGGGCCTACCTACGAGCAGTACTTC. Translating gives CASSFWRGPTYEQYF.

V usage is TRBV4-3 and J usage is TRBJ2-7; perhaps TRBD1 as D (7 bases). Germline V gene sequence: CDR1 LGHNA, CDR2 YSLEER. V was shortened by 2 bases and J by 4 bases, with 24 bases between the two germline ends. CDR3 size: 18 residues. The CDR3 here is CASSQRLDRAGRPYEQYF. In DNA, the CDR3 is TGCGCCAGCAGCCAAAGACTAGACAGGGCCGGACGTCCTTACGAGCAGTACTTC.

The chain recombines TRBV6-6 with TRBJ1-1; the D gene is possibly TRBD1 (6 bases). CDR1 MNHNY and CDR2 SVGAGI come from the germline V gene (reference sequence). V was shortened by 7 bases and J by 2 bases, with 14 bases between the two germline ends. The CDR3 runs 14 residues. CDR3 nucleotides: TGTGCCAGCAAGTACGGGGACATAAACACTGAAGCTTTCTTT. Translating it yields CASKYGDINTEAFF.

CDR3 region: CASSYQRGQETQYF. CDR3 nucleotide sequence: TGTGCCAGCAGCTATCAGCGGGGGCAAGAGACCCAGTACTTC. The rearrangement uses TRBV7-2 and TRBJ2-5, with 8 bases identical to TRBD2. The CDR3 covers 14 residues. V was pared by 4 bases and J by 2 bases, with 3 bases of the junction left unmatched. Germline V lookup: CDR1 SGHTA, CDR2 FQGNSA. Full variable domain (rest looked up from reference TRBV7-2 and TRBJ2-5): GAGVSQSPSNKVTEKGKDVELRCDPISGHTALYWYRQSLGQGLEFLIYFQGNSAPDKSGLPSDRFSAERTGGSVSTLTIQRTQQEDSAVYLCASSYQRGQETQYFGPGTRLLVL.

The V and J genes are TRBV6-5 and TRBJ1-3; a possible D gene is TRBD1 (5 bases). CDR3 length equals 15 residues. Germline CDR1 is MNHEY and CDR2 is SVGAGI. V lost 10 bases and J lost 7, with 23 bases in between. CDR3 in DNA: TGTGCCACTCCCCCCGGGTGGGGGAGGACGAACACCATATATTTT. Protein product: CATPPGWGRTNTIYF.

This rearrangement joins TRBV30 to TRBJ1-2, with D tentatively TRBD1 (5 bases). Germline V gives CDR1 GTSNPN, CDR2 SVGIG (reference sequence). Trimming left V 0 bases short and J 4 bases short, with 15 bases between. The CDR3 has 15 amino acids. CDR3 sequence: CAWSVLGRVGYGYTF. CDR3 nucleotides: TGTGCCTGGAGTGTACTCGGCAGGGTGGGCTATGGCTACACCTTC.

CDR3 in amino acids: CASSLAGTGTGGYTF. Written as DNA, the CDR3 is TGCGCCAGCAGCTTGGCCGGGACAGGGACAGGTGGCTACACCTTC. This chain joins TRBV5-1 and TRBJ1-2, with TRBD1 matching over 9 bases. CDR3 length: 15 amino acids. Losses at the gene ends were 0 bases for V and 7 bases for J; bases not matched to a gene: 7. CDR1 and CDR2 from the germline V gene are SGHRS and YFSETQ.

The genes are TRBV19 and TRBJ2-7, with unresolved D. V lost 0 bases to trimming and J lost 2 bases, with 5 bases between them. Germline values: CDR1 LNHDA, CDR2 SQIVND (reference sequence). This CDR3 spans 13 amino acids. CDR3 residues: CASSIDQTYEQYF. In DNA, the CDR3 is TGTGCCAGTAGTATAGACCAGACCTACGAGCAGTACTTC. Filled out from reference TRBV19 and TRBJ2-7, the complete variable domain reads DGGITQSPKYLFRKEGQNVTLSCEQNLNHDAMYWYRQDPGQGLRLIYYSQIVNDFQKGDIAEGYSVSREKKESFPLTVTSAQKNPTAFYLCASSIDQTYEQYFGPGTRLTVT.

V usage is TRBV9 and J usage is TRBJ2-1, with D possibly matching TRBD2 (5 bases). Germline CDR1 and CDR2: SGDLS and YYNGEE. CDR3 length equals 13 residues. V lost 2 bases and J 7 bases, leaving 10 bases between the germline ends. CDR3 sequence (DNA): TGTGCCAGCAGCGTCGAGACTATAAATGAGCAGTTCTTC. Translating gives CASSVETINEQFF.

This clone occurred once. J is TRBJ2-7 and V is TRBV29-1; 10 bases are a match to TRBD1. Germline V lookup: CDR1 SQVTM, CDR2 ANQGSEA. Trimming removed 7 bases from V and 4 bases from J; junction bases left unmatched: 7. This CDR3 comprises 13 residues. CDR3 sequence reads: CSAGDRGPYEQYF. The CDR3 DNA sequence: TGCAGCGCAGGGGACAGGGGACCGTACGAGCAGTACTTC.

The CDR3 DNA reads as TGTGCCAGCAGCGGGGGACAGAGCTCCTACAATGAGCAGTTCTTC. This codes for CASSGGQSSYNEQFF. This chain uses TRBV11-3 with TRBJ2-1; TRBD1 aligns across 7 bases. V was pared by 5 bases and J by 0 bases, with 4 bases of the junction left unmatched. The CDR3 runs 15 residues. Germline values: CDR1 SGHNT, CDR2 YENEEA.

V usage is TRBV5-1 and J usage is TRBJ2-1, with 7 nucleotides matching TRBD1. The J segment lost 4 bases and the V segment lost 4 bases, leaving 11 bases of the junction unmatched. The CDR3 runs 16 residues. CDR1 SGHRS and CDR2 YFSETQ come from the germline V gene. The CDR3 loop is CASSLTLGTAYNEQFF. CDR3 DNA sequence: TGCGCCAGCAGCCTGACCCTCGGGACAGCATACAATGAGCAGTTCTTC.

This clone was picked up a small number of times. The gene calls are TRBV19 and TRBJ2-7, with TRBD2 matching over 8 bases. This CDR3 is built from 13 residues. From germline, CDR1 is LNHDA and CDR2 SQIVND (reference sequence). After removal of 9 bases from V and 1 base from J, the junction contained 5 bases not matched to a gene. The DNA for the CDR3 is TGTGCCAGCCGTCCGGGGGGGTCCTACGAGCAGTACTTC. It specifies CASRPGGSYEQYF.

V is TRBV5-5 and J is TRBJ1-1; D possibly corresponds to TRBD1 (6 bases). The CDR3 runs to 15 residues. Germline V gene data show CDR1 as SGHKS and CDR2 as YYEKEE (reference sequence). Trimming stripped 0 bases from V and 1 base from J, with 10 bases between. Written as DNA, the CDR3 is TGTGCCAGCAGCTTGGCCCCGGGACAGAACACTGAAGCTTTCTTT. It yields the protein CASSLAPGQNTEAFF.

The rearrangement uses TRBV5-1 and TRBJ2-3, with TRBD2 identical over 13 bases. CDR1 is SGHRS, CDR2 YFSETQ, per germline. V lost 1 base and J lost 5; bases outside the gene matches: 7. This CDR3 is built from 17 residues. CDR3 in amino acids: CASSLLLAGGPGDTQYF. The CDR3 DNA reads as TGCGCCAGCAGCTTGCTACTAGCGGGGGGGCCTGGAGATACGCAGTATTTT.

The chain couples TRBV9 to TRBJ2-7; TRBD1 agrees at 7 bases. Trimming took 3 bases from V and 3 from J; bases not matched to a gene: 9. The CDR3 is made up of 15 amino acids. The germline V gene encodes CDR1 SGDLS and CDR2 YYNGEE. CDR3 protein: CASSARGTVLYEQYF. The CDR3 DNA reads TGTGCCAGCAGCGCGAGAGGGACAGTACTCTACGAGCAGTACTTC.

The gene calls are TRBV30 and TRBJ1-5, with 7 bases fitting TRBD1. Losses at the gene ends were 0 bases for V and 6 bases for J; bases not matched to a gene: 8. Germline CDR1 and CDR2: GTSNPN and SVGIG (reference sequence). This CDR3 is 15 amino acids long. The CDR3 is CAWSVPQGGRQPQHF. DNA for the CDR3: TGTGCCTGGAGTGTACCGCAGGGGGGACGTCAGCCCCAGCATTTT.

This rearrangement joins TRBV6-6 to TRBJ1-6; 8 bases agree with TRBD1. V gave up 0 bases and J gave up 8 bases; unmatched junction bases: 3. The germline gives CDR1 MNHNY, CDR2 SVGAGI (reference sequence). This CDR3 contains 15 residues. For the CDR3, the DNA is TGTGCCAGCAGTTACTCTATACAGGGGGATTCACCCCTCCACTTT. This sequence encodes CASSYSIQGDSPLHF.

The gene calls are TRBV11-3 and TRBJ2-1, with D tentatively TRBD1 (5 bases). V lost 8 bases and J 3 bases, leaving 17 bases between the germline ends. The length of the CDR3 is 15 residues. Germline lookup yields CDR1 SGHNT and CDR2 YENEEA. The CDR3 DNA reads TGTGCCAGCGGAAAAACAGGTAGCCACTACAATGAGCAGTTCTTC. This encodes CASGKTGSHYNEQFF.

The gene calls are TRBV6-5 and TRBJ1-6; TRBD1 is a possible D gene (5 bases). Trimming cost V 9 bases and J 7 bases, with 13 bases left between them. This CDR3 region has 13 residues. The V gene's germline CDR1 is MNHEY and CDR2 SVGAGI. In nucleotides, the CDR3 is TGTGCCAGTTCATATGGGGCAAATTCACCCCTCCACTTT. As protein: CASSYGANSPLHF.

The V and J genes are TRBV6-4 and TRBJ1-6, with 7 bases that match TRBD1. Germline V gives CDR1 MRHNA, CDR2 SNTAGT. Trimming took 5 bases from V and 10 from J; bases not matched to a gene: 8. CDR3 length: 14 amino acids. The DNA of the CDR3 is TGTGCCAGCAGTAAAGGGGGCCATAGATCACCCCTCCACTTT. This translates into CASSKGGHRSPLHF.

This clone was found once. CDR3 nucleotide sequence: TGTGCCAGTAGTCCGCTAGCGGGGGGGCTTAATGAGCAGTTCTTC. As protein: CASSPLAGGLNEQFF. The chain combines TRBV19 with TRBJ2-1; 12 positions agree with TRBD2. After removal of 5 bases from V and 7 bases from J, the junction contained 6 bases not matched to a gene. In germline, CDR1 is LNHDA, CDR2 SQIVND (reference sequence). This CDR3 is 15 amino acids long.

The chain has TRBV5-1 and TRBJ1-2; D unresolved. The CDR3 is made up of 12 amino acids. Germline lookup yields CDR1 SGHRS and CDR2 YFSETQ. V shed 0 bases and J shed 5 bases, with 5 bases lying between them. DNA of the CDR3: TGCGCCAGCAGCTTGGGAGGGTATGGCTACACCTTC. It translates to CASSLGGYGYTF.